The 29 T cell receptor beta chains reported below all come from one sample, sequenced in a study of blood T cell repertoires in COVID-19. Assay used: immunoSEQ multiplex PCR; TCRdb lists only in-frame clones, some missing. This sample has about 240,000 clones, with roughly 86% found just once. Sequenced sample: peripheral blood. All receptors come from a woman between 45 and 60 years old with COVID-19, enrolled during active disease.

CDR3 loop: CASSSWAAEIHSPLHF. The CDR3 nucleotides read TGTGCCAGCAGTTCTTGGGCAGCCGAAATTCATTCACCCCTCCACTTT. The chain uses TRBV27 and TRBJ1-6; unclear D gene. The CDR3 length is 16 residues. CDR1 is MNHEY, CDR2 SMNVEV, per germline (reference sequence). V was pared by 4 bases and J by 8 bases, with 18 bases between.

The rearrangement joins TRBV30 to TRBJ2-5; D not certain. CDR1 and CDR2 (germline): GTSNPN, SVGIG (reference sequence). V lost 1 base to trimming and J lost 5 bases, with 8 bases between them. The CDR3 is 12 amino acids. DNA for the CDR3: TGTGCCTGGAGTGCTGTTCGGGAGACCCAGTACTTC. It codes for CAWSAVRETQYF.

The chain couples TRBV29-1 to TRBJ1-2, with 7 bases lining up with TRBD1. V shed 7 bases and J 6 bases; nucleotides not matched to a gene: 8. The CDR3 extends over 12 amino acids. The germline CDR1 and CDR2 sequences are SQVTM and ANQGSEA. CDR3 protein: CSATGQLDGYTF. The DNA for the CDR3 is TGCAGCGCCACGGGACAGTTGGATGGCTACACCTTC.

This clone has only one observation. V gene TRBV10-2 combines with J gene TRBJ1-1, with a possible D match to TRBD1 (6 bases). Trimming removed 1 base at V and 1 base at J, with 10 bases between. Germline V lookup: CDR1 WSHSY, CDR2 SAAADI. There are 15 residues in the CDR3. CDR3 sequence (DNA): TGCGCCAGCAGTGAGTGGACAGTTCGGAACACTGAAGCTTTCTTT. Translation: CASSEWTVRNTEAFF.

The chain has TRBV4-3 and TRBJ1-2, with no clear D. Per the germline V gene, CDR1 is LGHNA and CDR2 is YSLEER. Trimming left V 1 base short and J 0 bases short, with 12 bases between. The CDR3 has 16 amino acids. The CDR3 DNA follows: TGCGCCAGCAGCCAAGGTACAGCCTCCTCTAACTATGGCTACACCTTC. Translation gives CASSQGTASSNYGYTF.

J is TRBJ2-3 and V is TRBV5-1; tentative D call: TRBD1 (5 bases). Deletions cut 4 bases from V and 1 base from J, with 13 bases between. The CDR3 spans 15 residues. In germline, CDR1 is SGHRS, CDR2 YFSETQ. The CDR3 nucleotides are TGCGCCAGCAGCCCAACAAGGGGTGGCACAGATACGCAGTATTTT. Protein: CASSPTRGGTDTQYF.

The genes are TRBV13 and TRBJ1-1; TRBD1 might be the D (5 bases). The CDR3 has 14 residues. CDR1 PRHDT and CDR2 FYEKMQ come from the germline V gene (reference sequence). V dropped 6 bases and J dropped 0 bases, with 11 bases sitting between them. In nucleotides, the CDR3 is TGTGCCAGCAGGCAGGGACTAATGAACACTGAAGCTTTCTTT. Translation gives CASRQGLMNTEAFF.

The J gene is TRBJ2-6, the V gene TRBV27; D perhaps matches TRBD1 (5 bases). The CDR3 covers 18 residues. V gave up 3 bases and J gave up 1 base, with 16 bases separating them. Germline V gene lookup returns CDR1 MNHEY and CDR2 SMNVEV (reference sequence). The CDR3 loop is CASSFRWQGISGANVLTF. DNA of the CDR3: TGTGCCAGCAGTTTTCGGTGGCAGGGTATATCTGGGGCCAACGTCCTGACTTTC.

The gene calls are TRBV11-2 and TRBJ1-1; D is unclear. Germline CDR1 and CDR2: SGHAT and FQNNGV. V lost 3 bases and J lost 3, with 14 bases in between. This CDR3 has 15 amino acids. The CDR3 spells CASSLVLEVYTEAFF. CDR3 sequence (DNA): TGTGCCAGCAGCTTGGTTCTAGAAGTCTACACTGAAGCTTTCTTT.

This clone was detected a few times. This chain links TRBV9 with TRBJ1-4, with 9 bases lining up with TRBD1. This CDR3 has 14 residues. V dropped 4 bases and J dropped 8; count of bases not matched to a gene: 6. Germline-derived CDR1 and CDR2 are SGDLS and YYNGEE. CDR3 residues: CASSPSTGGEKLFF. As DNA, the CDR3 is TGTGCCAGCAGCCCGTCGACAGGGGGGGAAAAACTGTTTTTT.

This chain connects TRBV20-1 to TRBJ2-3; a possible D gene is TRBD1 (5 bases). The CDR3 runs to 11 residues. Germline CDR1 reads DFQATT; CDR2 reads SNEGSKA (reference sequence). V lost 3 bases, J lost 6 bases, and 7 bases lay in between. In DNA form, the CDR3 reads TGCAGTGCTAGCTCAGGGGATACGCAGTATTTT. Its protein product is CSASSGDTQYF.

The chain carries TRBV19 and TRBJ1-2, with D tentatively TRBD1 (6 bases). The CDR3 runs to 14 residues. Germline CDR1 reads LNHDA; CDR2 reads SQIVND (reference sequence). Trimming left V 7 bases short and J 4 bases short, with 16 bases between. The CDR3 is CASTPQGWGYGYTF. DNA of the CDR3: TGTGCCAGTACCCCTCAGGGGTGGGGCTATGGCTACACCTTC.

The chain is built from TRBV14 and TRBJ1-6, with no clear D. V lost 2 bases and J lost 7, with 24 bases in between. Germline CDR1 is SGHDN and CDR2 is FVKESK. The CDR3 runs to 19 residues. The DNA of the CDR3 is TGTGCCAGCAGCCAACGAATTTTAATGGGGAAACCGGGGAATTCACCCCTCCACTTT. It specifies CASSQRILMGKPGNSPLHF.

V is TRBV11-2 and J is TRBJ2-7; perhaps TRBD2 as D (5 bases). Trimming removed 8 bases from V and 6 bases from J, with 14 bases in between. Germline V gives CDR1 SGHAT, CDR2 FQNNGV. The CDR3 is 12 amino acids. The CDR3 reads CASSPGVSEQYF. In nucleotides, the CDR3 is TGTGCCAGCTCCCCCGGGGTAAGCGAGCAGTACTTC. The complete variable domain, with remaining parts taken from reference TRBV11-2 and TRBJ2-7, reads EAGVAQSPRYKIIEKRQSVAFWCNPISGHATLYWYQQILGQGPKLLIQFQNNGVVDDSQLPKDRFSAERLKGVDSTLKIQPAKLEDSAVYLCASSPGVSEQYFGPGTRLTVT.

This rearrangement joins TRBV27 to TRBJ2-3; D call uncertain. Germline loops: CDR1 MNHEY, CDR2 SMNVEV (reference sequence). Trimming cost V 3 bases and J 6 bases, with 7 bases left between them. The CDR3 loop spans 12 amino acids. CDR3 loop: CASSFPRDTQYF. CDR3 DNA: TGTGCCAGCAGTTTCCCGCGGGATACGCAGTATTTT.

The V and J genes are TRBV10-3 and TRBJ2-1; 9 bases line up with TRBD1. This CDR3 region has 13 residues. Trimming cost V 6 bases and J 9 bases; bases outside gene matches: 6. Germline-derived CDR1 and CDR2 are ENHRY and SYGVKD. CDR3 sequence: CAIRTGGSAEQFF. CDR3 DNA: TGTGCCATCAGGACAGGGGGTTCGGCTGAGCAGTTCTTC.

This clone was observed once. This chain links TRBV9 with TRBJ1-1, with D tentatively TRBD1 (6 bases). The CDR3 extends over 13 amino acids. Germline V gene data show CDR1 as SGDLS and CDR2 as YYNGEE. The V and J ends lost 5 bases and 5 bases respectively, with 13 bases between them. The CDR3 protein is CASSPLTGTEAFF. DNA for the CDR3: TGTGCCAGCAGTCCCCTCACAGGGACTGAAGCTTTCTTT.

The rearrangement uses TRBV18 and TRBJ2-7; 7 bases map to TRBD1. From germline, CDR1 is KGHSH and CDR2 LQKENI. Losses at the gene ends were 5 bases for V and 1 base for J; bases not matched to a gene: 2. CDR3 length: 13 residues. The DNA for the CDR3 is TGTGCCAGCTCAACGACAGGGTCCTACGAGCAGTACTTC. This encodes CASSTTGSYEQYF. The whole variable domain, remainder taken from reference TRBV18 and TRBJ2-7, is NAGVMQNPRHLVRRRGQEARLRCSPMKGHSHVYWYRQLPEEGLKFMVYLQKENIIDESGMPKERFSAEFPKEGPSILRIQQVVRGDSAAYFCASSTTGSYEQYFGPGTRLTVT.

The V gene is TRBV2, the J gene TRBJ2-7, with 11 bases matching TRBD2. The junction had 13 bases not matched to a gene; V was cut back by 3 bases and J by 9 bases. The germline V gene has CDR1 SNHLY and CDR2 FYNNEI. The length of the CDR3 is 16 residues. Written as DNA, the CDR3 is TGTGCCAGCAGTGATTTATTAGCGGGGGGGGCATCAGGGCAGTACGTC. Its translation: CASSDLLAGGASGQYV.

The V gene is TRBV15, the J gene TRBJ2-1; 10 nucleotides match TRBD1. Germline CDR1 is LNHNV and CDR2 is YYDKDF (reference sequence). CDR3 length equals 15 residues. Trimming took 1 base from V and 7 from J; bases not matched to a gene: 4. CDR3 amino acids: CATSRGQGAPNEQFF. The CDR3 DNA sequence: TGTGCCACCAGCAGAGGACAGGGGGCGCCTAATGAGCAGTTCTTC.

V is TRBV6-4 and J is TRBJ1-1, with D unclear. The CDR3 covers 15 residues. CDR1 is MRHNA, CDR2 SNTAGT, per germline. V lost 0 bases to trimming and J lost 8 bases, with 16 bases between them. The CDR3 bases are TGTGCCAGCAGTGACTCCGCCACTTACCCCTCCGAAGCTTTCTTT. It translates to CASSDSATYPSEAFF.

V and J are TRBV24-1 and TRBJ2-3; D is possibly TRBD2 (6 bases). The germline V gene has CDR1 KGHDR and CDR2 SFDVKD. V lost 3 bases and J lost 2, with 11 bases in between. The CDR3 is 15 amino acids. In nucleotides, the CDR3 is TGTGCCACCAGTGATCGGGGGTCTTACACAGATACGCAGTATTTT. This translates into CATSDRGSYTDTQYF.

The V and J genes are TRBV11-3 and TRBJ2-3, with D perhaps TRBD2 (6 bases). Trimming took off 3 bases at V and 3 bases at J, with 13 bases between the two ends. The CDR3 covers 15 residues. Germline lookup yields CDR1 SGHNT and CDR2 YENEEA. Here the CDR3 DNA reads TGTGCCAGCAGCTTGGGCGGAGGGGTAACAGATACGCAGTATTTT. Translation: CASSLGGGVTDTQYF.

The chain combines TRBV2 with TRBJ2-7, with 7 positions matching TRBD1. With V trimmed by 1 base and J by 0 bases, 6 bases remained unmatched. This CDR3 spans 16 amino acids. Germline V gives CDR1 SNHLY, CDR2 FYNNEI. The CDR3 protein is CASSEEETGSSYEQYV. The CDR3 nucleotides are TGTGCCAGCAGTGAAGAGGAGACAGGGAGCTCCTACGAGCAGTACGTC.

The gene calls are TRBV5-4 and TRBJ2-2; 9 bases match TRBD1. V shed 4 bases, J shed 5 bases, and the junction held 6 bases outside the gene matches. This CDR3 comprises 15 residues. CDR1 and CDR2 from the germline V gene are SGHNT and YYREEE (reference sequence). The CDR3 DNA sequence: TGTGCCAGCAGCCCAGGGGGACAGGGTACCGGGGAGCTGTTTTTT. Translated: CASSPGGQGTGELFF.

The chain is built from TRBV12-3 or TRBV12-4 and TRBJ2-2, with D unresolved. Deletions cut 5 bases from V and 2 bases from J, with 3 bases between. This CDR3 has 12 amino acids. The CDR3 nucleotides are TGTGCCAGCAGTCCTAACACCGGGGAGCTGTTTTTT. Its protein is CASSPNTGELFF.

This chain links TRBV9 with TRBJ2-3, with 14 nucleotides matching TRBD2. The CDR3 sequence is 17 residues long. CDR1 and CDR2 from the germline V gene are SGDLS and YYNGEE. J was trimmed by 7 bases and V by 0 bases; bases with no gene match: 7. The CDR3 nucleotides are TGTGCCAGCAGCGTAGGGACTAGCGGGGGGATCACGAATACGCAGTATTTT. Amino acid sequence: CASSVGTSGGITNTQYF.

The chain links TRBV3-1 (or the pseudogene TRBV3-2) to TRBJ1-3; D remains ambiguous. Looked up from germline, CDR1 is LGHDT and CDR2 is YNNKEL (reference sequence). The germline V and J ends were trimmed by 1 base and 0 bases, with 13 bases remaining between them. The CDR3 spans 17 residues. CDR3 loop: CASSQGRRAYSGNTIYF. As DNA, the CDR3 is TGTGCCAGCAGCCAAGGGAGAAGAGCCTACTCTGGAAACACCATATATTTT.

The CDR3 sequence: CASSPRLAGLPDTQYF. As DNA, the CDR3 is TGTGCCAGCAGCCCCAGACTAGCGGGGCTCCCAGATACGCAGTATTTT. This chain links TRBV7-2 with TRBJ2-3; 11 positions agree with TRBD2. Germline V CDR1 and CDR2: SGHTA, FQGNSA. The CDR3 contains 16 residues. Trimming cost V 5 bases and J 4 bases; bases outside gene matches: 8.